This TCR beta chain was captured by sequencing in a study of patients and donors after allogeneic stem cell transplantation. Germline V gene data show CDR1 as LNHNV and CDR2 as YYDKDF (reference sequence). Trimming took 3 bases from V and 7 from J; bases not matched to a gene: 3. The CDR3 runs 15 residues. TCRdb called the RT-PCR reads again in MiXCR, with one record for every CDR3 protein. The sample consists of about a million distinct CDR3 sequences, about 20% of them appearing once. The table lists this clonotype with many counts. The rearrangement joins TRBV15 to TRBJ2-2, with 12 bases that match TRBD1. The specimen was blood, either unsorted or a sorted T cell fraction (not recorded which). The TCR originated in a human donor who was either an allogeneic HSCT recipient or a stem cell or donor lymphocyte infusion donor (not recorded which). It is not recorded whose cells these are; they may come from a transplant donor. CDR3 DNA sequence: TGTGCCACCAGCAGGGGACAGGGGGCTAGCGGGGAGCTGTTTTTT. It is translated as CATSRGQGASGELFF. Full variable domain (rest looked up from reference TRBV15 and TRBJ2-2): DAMVIQNPRYQVTQFGKPVTLSCSQTLNHNVMYWYQQKSSQAPKLLFHYYDKDFNNEADTPDNFQSRRPNTSFCFLDIRSPGLGDTAMYLCATSRGQGASGELFFGEGSRLTVL.